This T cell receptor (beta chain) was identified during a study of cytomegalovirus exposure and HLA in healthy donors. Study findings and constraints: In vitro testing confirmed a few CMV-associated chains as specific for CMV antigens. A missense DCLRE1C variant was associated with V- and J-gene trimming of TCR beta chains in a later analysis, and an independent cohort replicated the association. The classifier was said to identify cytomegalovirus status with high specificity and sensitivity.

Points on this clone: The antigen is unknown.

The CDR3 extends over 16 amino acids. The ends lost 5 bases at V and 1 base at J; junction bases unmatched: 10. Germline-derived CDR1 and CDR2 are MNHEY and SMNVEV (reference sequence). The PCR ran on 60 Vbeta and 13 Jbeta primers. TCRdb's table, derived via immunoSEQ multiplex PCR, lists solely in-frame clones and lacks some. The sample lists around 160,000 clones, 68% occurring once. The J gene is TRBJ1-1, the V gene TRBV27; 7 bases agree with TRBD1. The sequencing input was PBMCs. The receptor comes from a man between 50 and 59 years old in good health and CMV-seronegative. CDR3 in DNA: TGTGCCAGCAGTCCCCTCAGACAGGGCGGGAACACTGAAGCTTTCTTT. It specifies CASSPLRQGGNTEAFF.